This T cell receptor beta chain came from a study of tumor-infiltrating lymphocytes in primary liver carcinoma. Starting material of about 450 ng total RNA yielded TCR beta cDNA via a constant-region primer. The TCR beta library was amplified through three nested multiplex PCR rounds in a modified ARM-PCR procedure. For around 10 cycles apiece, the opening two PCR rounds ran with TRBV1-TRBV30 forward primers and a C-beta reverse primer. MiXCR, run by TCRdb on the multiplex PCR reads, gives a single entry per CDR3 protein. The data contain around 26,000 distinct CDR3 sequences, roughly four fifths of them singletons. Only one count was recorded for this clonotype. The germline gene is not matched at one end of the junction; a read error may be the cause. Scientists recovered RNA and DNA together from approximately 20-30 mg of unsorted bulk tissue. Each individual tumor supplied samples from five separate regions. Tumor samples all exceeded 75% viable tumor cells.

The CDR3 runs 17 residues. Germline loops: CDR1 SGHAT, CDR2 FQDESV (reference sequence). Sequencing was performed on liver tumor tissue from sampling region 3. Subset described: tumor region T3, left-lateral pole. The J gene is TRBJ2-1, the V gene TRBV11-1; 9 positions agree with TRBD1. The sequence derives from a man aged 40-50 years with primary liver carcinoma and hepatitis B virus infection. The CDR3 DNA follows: TGTGCCAGCAGCTTAACATCCTCGGGACAGGGTAACGATGAGCACTTCTTC. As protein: CASSLTSSGQGNDEHFF. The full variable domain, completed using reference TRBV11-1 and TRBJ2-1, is EAEVAQSPRYKITEKSQAVAFWCDPISGHATLYWYRQILGQGPELLVQFQDESVVDDSQLPKDRFSAERLKGVDSTLKIQPAELGDSAMYLCASSLTSSGQGNDEHFFGPGTRLTVL.